This T cell receptor (beta chain) was recovered during a study of blood T cells in healthy people across ages. Next came a second PCR, run for about 6 to 11 cycles, which used a sample-barcoded 5' primer along with a J-beta primer mix. At least 3 million CDR3-containing paired-end reads were obtained per sample. TCRdb reanalysed the 5' RACE reads using MiXCR and keeps one entry per CDR3 protein. The table lists about 1.1 million distinct CDR3 sequences, less than 45% of them singletons, with roughly 13% in the top ten. Samples had at least 6.5 million PBMCs isolated from them. The CDR3 consists of 19 residues. The germline V and J ends were trimmed by 3 bases and 4 bases, with 25 bases remaining between them.

This sequence joins TRBV12-3 or TRBV12-4 and TRBJ1-5; maybe TRBD1 (6 bases). The sequencing input was blood. This receptor was obtained from a young man in good health. CDR3 bases: TGTGCCAGCAGTTTCGCCGGACAGCGGCGAGATTGGGCGAATCAGCCCCAGCATTTT. Protein sequence: CASSFAGQRRDWANQPQHF.